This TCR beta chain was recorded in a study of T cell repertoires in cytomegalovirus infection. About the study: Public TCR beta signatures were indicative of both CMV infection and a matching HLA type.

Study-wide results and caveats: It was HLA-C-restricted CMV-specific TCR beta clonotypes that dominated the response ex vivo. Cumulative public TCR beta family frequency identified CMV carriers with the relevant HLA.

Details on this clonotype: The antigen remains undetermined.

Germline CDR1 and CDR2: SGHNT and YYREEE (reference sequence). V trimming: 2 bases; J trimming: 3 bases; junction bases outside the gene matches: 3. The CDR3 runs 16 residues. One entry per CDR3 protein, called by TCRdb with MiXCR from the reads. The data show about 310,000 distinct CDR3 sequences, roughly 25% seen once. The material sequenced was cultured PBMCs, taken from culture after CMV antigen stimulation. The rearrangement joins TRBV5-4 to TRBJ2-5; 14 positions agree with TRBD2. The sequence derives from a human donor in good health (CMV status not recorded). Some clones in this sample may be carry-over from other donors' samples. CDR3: CASSFRLAGGKETQYF. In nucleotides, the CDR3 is TGTGCCAGCAGCTTCCGACTAGCGGGAGGGAAAGAGACCCAGTACTTC.